Following are 25 T cell receptor beta chains from one sample sequenced in a study of vaccination effects on CD4 cells after COVID-19. Using viral peptide pools, the ViraFEST assay grew out antigen-specific CD4+ T cells prior to sequencing. It was after around 10 days of culture that CD4+ T cells were isolated. No vaccinee had earlier SARS-CoV-2 infection, and nucleocapsid antibodies were negative. For these TCRs, the target antigens are not known. Here immunoSEQ multiplex PCR was the method, and the copy in TCRdb shows in-frame clones only, minus some. The table includes fewer than 85,000 clones, around 81% detected once. The starting material was CD4+ T cells from PBMCs cultured with SARS-CoV-2 spike peptides, obtained before COVID-19 vaccination. Every receptor here comes from a human donor who received a COVID-19 vaccine.

The chain uses TRBV3-1 (or the pseudogene TRBV3-2) and TRBJ2-5; D unresolved. The V gene's germline CDR1 is LGHDT and CDR2 YNNKEL (reference sequence). The CDR3 runs 18 residues. Between the trimmed V and J ends, which lost 1 base and 1 base, there was a span of 19 bases. DNA of the CDR3: TGTGCCAGCAGCCAAGGTGCAGTCCGCCTTAGTATCCAAGAGACCCAGTACTTC. The encoded protein is CASSQGAVRLSIQETQYF.

The chain employs TRBV3-1 (or the pseudogene TRBV3-2) and TRBJ2-5; D possibly corresponds to TRBD2 (5 bases). Germline V gene lookup returns CDR1 LGHDT and CDR2 YNNKEL (reference sequence). V was trimmed by 1 base and J by 4 bases, leaving 10 bases between them. This CDR3 region has 14 residues. The CDR3 bases are TGTGCCAGCAGCCAAGGGGCTAGCACAGAGACCCAGTACTTC. Its protein product is CASSQGASTETQYF.

The chain couples TRBV6-6 to TRBJ2-5, with D unresolved. V was cut by 7 bases and J by 2 bases, with 5 bases left in between. The CDR3 extends over 11 amino acids. Germline V gives CDR1 MNHNY, CDR2 SVGAGI (reference sequence). The DNA for the CDR3 is TGTGCCAGCAAAAATCAAGAGACCCAGTACTTC. This codes for CASKNQETQYF.

The V call is TRBV5-1, the J call TRBJ2-5; either TRBD1 or TRBD2 may fit D (5 bases each). Germline lookup yields CDR1 SGHRS and CDR2 YFSETQ. V dropped 5 bases and J dropped 2 bases, with 16 bases sitting between them. This CDR3 has 15 residues. The CDR3 DNA is TGCGCCAGCAGTCCCTCGGCCGGGGCACAAGAGACCCAGTACTTC. It yields the protein CASSPSAGAQETQYF.

The V call is TRBV5-1, the J call TRBJ1-2, with a weak D call TRBD1 (6 bases). The CDR3 loop spans 14 amino acids. Germline CDR1 reads SGHRS; CDR2 reads YFSETQ. V lost 0 bases to trimming and J lost 4 bases, with 10 bases between them. CDR3 sequence reads: CASSLGGGSYGYTF. The CDR3 DNA follows: TGCGCCAGCAGCTTGGGTGGGGGCAGCTATGGCTACACCTTC. The whole variable domain, remainder taken from reference TRBV5-1 and TRBJ1-2, is KAGVTQTPRYLIKTRGQQVTLSCSPISGHRSVSWYQQTPGQGLQFLFEYFSETQRNKGNFPGRFSGRQFSNSRSEMNVSTLELGDSALYLCASSLGGGSYGYTFGSGTRLTVV.

The table lists this clone with a count of one. The rearrangement uses TRBV9 and TRBJ2-1, with 7 bases lining up with TRBD2. This CDR3 contains 14 residues. The V gene's germline CDR1 is SGDLS and CDR2 YYNGEE. The J segment lost 7 bases and the V segment lost 0 bases, leaving 4 bases of the junction unmatched. The chain's CDR3 is CASSVDLAVNEQFF. CDR3 coding DNA: TGTGCCAGCAGCGTAGACCTAGCGGTGAATGAGCAGTTCTTC.

In this sample, this clone turned up once. This chain uses TRBV5-8 with TRBJ1-6, with 9 bases matching TRBD1. The CDR3 extends over 16 amino acids. J was trimmed by 4 bases and V by 0 bases; bases with no gene match: 2. CDR1 and CDR2 from the germline V gene are SGHTS and YDEGEE. In DNA form, the CDR3 reads TGTGCCAGCAGCTTGGGGACAGGGGTTTATAATTCACCCCTCCACTTT. Its translation: CASSLGTGVYNSPLHF.

This rearrangement joins TRBV4-3 to TRBJ1-2; D remains unclear. Deletions cut 1 base from V and 2 bases from J, with 2 bases between. Germline lookup yields CDR1 LGHNA and CDR2 YSLEER. The CDR3 has 12 residues. Here the CDR3 DNA reads TGCGCCAGCAGCCAAGGGAACTATGGCTACACCTTC. This encodes CASSQGNYGYTF.

The gene calls are TRBV7-9 and TRBJ2-4; 11 bases match TRBD1. The CDR3 totals 16 residues. From germline, CDR1 is SEHNR and CDR2 FQNEAQ (reference sequence). V was clipped by 1 base and J by 3 bases; unmatched bases: 2. The chain's CDR3 is CASSLGGQGGKNIQYF. CDR3 nucleotide sequence: TGTGCCAGCAGCTTAGGGGGACAGGGGGGCAAAAACATTCAGTACTTC. Variable domain in full (rest from reference TRBV7-9 and TRBJ2-4): DTGVSQNPRHKITKRGQNVTFRCDPISEHNRLYWYRQTLGQGPEFLTYFQNEAQLEKSRLLSDRFSAERPKGSFSTLEIQRTEQGDSAMYLCASSLGGQGGKNIQYFGAGTRLSVL.

J is TRBJ2-6 and V is TRBV11-2; the D is unclear. In germline, CDR1 is SGHAT, CDR2 FQNNGV. The CDR3 is made up of 14 amino acids. Trimming removed 11 bases from V and 2 bases from J, with 13 bases in between. Here the CDR3 reads CASNPLPGANVLTF. The DNA for the CDR3 is TGTGCCTCCAACCCCCTTCCTGGGGCCAACGTCCTGACTTTC. The whole variable domain, remainder taken from reference TRBV11-2 and TRBJ2-6, is EAGVAQSPRYKIIEKRQSVAFWCNPISGHATLYWYQQILGQGPKLLIQFQNNGVVDDSQLPKDRFSAERLKGVDSTLKIQPAKLEDSAVYLCASNPLPGANVLTFGAGSRLTVL.

J is TRBJ2-1 and V is TRBV25-1; 9 bases map to TRBD2. In germline, CDR1 is MGHDK, CDR2 SYGVNS. The CDR3 spans 15 residues. V shed 5 bases and J 3 bases; nucleotides not matched to a gene: 5. The CDR3 DNA reads TGTGCCAGCAGTCAGGGCGGGGGGGGCTACAATGAGCAGTTCTTC. Protein product: CASSQGGGGYNEQFF.

The chain recombines TRBV9 with TRBJ2-2, with D perhaps given as TRBD1 or TRBD2 (5 bases each). The V end lost 3 bases, the J end lost 7 bases, and 16 bases lay between the germline ends. Germline V lookup: CDR1 SGDLS, CDR2 YYNGEE. The CDR3 is 15 residues long. Here the CDR3 DNA reads TGTGCCAGCAGCGCGTGGGGGTCTAACGGCGGGGAGCTGTTTTTT. It translates to CASSAWGSNGGELFF.

This chain uses TRBV7-2 with TRBJ2-2, with D unresolved. Germline V CDR1 and CDR2: SGHTA, FQGNSA. The ends were cut back, 5 bases at V and 4 bases at J, with 14 bases in the middle. The CDR3 totals 15 residues. The CDR3 sequence is CASSLVPITTGELFF. In DNA form, the CDR3 reads TGTGCCAGCAGCCTCGTTCCTATAACCACCGGGGAGCTGTTTTTT.

The chain employs TRBV28 and TRBJ1-5, with a tentative D call TRBD1 (6 bases). The germline V and J ends were trimmed by 3 bases and 2 bases, with 11 bases remaining between them. The V gene's germline CDR1 is MDHEN and CDR2 SYDVKM. This CDR3 contains 15 residues. The CDR3 is CASSLIRGGNQPQHF. The DNA for the CDR3 is TGTGCCAGCAGTTTGATCAGGGGTGGCAATCAGCCCCAGCATTTT.

This sequence joins TRBV7-9 and TRBJ1-2; no clear D gene. The CDR3 is 15 residues long. Trimming removed 2 bases at V and 1 base at J, with 11 bases between. Germline V gives CDR1 SEHNR, CDR2 FQNEAQ (reference sequence). This CDR3 is CASSLIGVDNYGYTF. Here the CDR3 DNA reads TGTGCCAGCAGCTTAATAGGAGTAGATAACTATGGCTACACCTTC.

The gene calls are TRBV4-3 and TRBJ2-3, with 13 bases matching TRBD2. This CDR3 comprises 19 residues. The germline V gene has CDR1 LGHNA and CDR2 YSLEER. Trimming cost V 0 bases and J 6 bases; bases outside gene matches: 12. The CDR3 nucleotides read TGCGCCAGCAGCCAAGACCTCGGGACTAGCGGGGATTCGGGGGATACGCAGTATTTT. Protein sequence: CASSQDLGTSGDSGDTQYF.

This chain connects TRBV19 to TRBJ1-1, with TRBD1 matching 7 bases. The ends lost 5 bases at V and 3 bases at J; junction bases unmatched: 3. The CDR3 length is 13 residues. CDR1 and CDR2 from the germline V gene are LNHDA and SQIVND (reference sequence). In nucleotides, the CDR3 is TGTGCCAGTAGTTCACAGGGGTACACTGAAGCTTTCTTT. It is translated as CASSSQGYTEAFF.

This clone turned up a few times. The chain employs TRBV24-1 and TRBJ2-5; tentatively, D is TRBD1 or TRBD2 (5 bases each). The CDR3 length is 17 residues. The germline CDR1 and CDR2 sequences are KGHDR and SFDVKD. V lost 3 bases, J lost 0 bases, and 16 bases lay in between. CDR3 bases: TGTGCCACCAGTGATATCCCCCGAGGGACGGACCAAGAGACCCAGTACTTC. This sequence encodes CATSDIPRGTDQETQYF.

This chain joins TRBV5-1 and TRBJ2-3, with 7 bases identical to TRBD2. Germline V lookup: CDR1 SGHRS, CDR2 YFSETQ. This CDR3 is built from 15 residues. After removal of 6 bases from V and 4 bases from J, the junction contained 11 bases not matched to a gene. The DNA of the CDR3 is TGCGCCAGCATTCCTCAAGTGGGGGGGGCAGATACGCAGTATTTT. This encodes CASIPQVGGADTQYF.

This clone has a handful of counts. The chain joins TRBV3-1 (or the pseudogene TRBV3-2) to TRBJ1-2; TRBD1 is a possible D gene (5 bases). CDR1 is LGHDT and CDR2 is YNNKEL in the germline V gene (reference sequence). With 3 bases removed from V and 2 bases from J, the gap between germline ends came to 10 bases. The CDR3 has 14 residues. CDR3 protein: CASSQSGSNYGYTF. In DNA form, the CDR3 reads TGTGCCAGCAGCCAGTCAGGGTCGAACTATGGCTACACCTTC.

The chain joins TRBV6-5 to TRBJ1-4, with TRBD1 matching 7 bases. The CDR3 has 14 amino acids. The V segment lost 3 bases and the J segment 8 bases; nucleotides outside the gene matches: 6. Looked up from germline, CDR1 is MNHEY and CDR2 is SVGAGI. Here the CDR3 DNA reads TGTGCCAGCAGTTATGACAGGGTGGGCGAAAAACTGTTTTTT. It encodes CASSYDRVGEKLFF.

This chain uses TRBV14 with TRBJ1-1, with D tentatively TRBD1 (5 bases). This CDR3 spans 17 amino acids. Trimming cost V 0 bases and J 5 bases, with 19 bases left between them. Germline loops: CDR1 SGHDN, CDR2 FVKESK. The CDR3 reads CASSQDGQGRAVTEAFF. The CDR3 DNA sequence: TGTGCCAGCAGCCAAGATGGTCAGGGACGGGCTGTTACTGAAGCTTTCTTT.

The rearrangement links TRBV5-4 to TRBJ2-1, with D uncertain. Trimming removed 0 bases from V and 0 bases from J, with 10 bases in between. This CDR3 spans 16 amino acids. CDR1 is SGHNT, CDR2 YYREEE, per germline (reference sequence). The CDR3 coding sequence is TGTGCCAGCAGCTTGGGGTCGCAGAGCTCCTACAATGAGCAGTTCTTC. Translation: CASSLGSQSSYNEQFF.

The chain uses TRBV4-1 and TRBJ1-4, with D maybe TRBD1 (6 bases). This CDR3 is 15 amino acids long. The V end was cut by 4 bases, the J end by 7 bases, with 16 bases between. Germline V gene lookup returns CDR1 MGHRA and CDR2 YSYEKL. The CDR3 protein is CASSRKEGGVEKLFF. In nucleotides, the CDR3 is TGCGCCAGCAGCCGAAAAGAAGGGGGAGTTGAAAAACTGTTTTTT.

The chain carries TRBV27 and TRBJ1-1; D call uncertain. The CDR3 runs to 14 residues. Deletions cut 6 bases from V and 1 base from J, with 12 bases between. Germline V CDR1 and CDR2: MNHEY, SMNVEV (reference sequence). CDR3 residues: CASRPGGRNTEAFF. The CDR3 nucleotides are TGTGCCAGCAGGCCAGGCGGGAGGAACACTGAAGCTTTCTTT.